This T cell receptor beta chain derives from a study of T cell repertoires in cytomegalovirus infection. Study overall: Recently identified HLA-C-restricted CMV epitopes were used, and well-studied HLA-B-restricted CMV epitopes were used as well. The public TCR beta signatures pointed to both CMV infection and matching HLA type. General study findings and limits: Summed public TCR beta family frequency identified CMV carriers bearing the relevant HLA. The ex vivo response was dominated by HLA-C-restricted CMV-specific TCR beta clonotypes.

About this clonotype itself: The antigen is not known.

MiXCR was run by TCRdb on the reads, yielding one entry per CDR3 protein. This table holds about 280,000 distinct CDR3 sequences, 22% found once. CDR3 size: 15 residues. Trimming shortened V by 3 bases and J by 8 bases, and 16 bases separated the two germline ends. The material sequenced was cultured PBMCs, taken from culture after CMV antigen stimulation. This sequence was found in a human donor in good health (CMV status not recorded). Some clones in this sample may be carry-over from other donors' samples. The chain uses TRBV7-1 and TRBJ1-4; D call uncertain. TRBV7-1 is treated as an ORF (open reading frame) with a function not yet certain. The CDR3 sequence is CASSSVPKLREKLFF. For the CDR3, the DNA is TGTGCCAGCAGCTCCGTACCCAAACTGAGGGAAAAACTGTTTTTT.